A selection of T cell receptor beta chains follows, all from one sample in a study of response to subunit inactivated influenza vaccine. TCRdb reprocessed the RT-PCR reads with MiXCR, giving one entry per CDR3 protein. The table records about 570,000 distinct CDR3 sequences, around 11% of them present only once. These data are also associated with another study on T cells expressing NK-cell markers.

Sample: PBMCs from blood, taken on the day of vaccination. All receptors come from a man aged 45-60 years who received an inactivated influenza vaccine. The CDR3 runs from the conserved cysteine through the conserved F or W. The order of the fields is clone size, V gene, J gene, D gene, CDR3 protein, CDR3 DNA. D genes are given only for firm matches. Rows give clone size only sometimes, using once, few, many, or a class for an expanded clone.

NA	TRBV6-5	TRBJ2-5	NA	CASSYSWGPTEAQYF	TGTGCCAGCAGTTACTCGTGGGGGCCCACAGAGGCCCAGTACTTC
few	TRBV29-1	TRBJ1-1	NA	CSVERTLNTEAFF	TGCAGCGTTGAGCGTACTTTAAACACTGAAGCTTTCTTT
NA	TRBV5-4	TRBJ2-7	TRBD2	CASSLESSGLYEQYF	TGTGCCAGCAGCTTGGAGTCTAGCGGGCTGTACGAGCAGTACTTC
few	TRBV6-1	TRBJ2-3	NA	CASRAGISTDTQYF	TGTGCCAGCAGGGCGGGGATTAGCACAGATACGCAGTATTTT
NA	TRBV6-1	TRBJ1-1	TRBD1	CASSVPGQMNTEAFF	TGTGCCAGCAGTGTCCCGGGACAGATGAACACTGAAGCTTTCTTT
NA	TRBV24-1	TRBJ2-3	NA	CATSDGGRAGAITDTQYF	TGTGCCACCAGTGATGGAGGACGGGCGGGGGCGATCACAGATACGCAGTATTTT
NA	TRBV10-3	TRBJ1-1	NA	CAISDRGNTEAFF	TGTGCCATCAGTGATAGGGGGAACACTGAAGCTTTCTTT
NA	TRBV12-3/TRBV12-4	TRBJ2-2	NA	CASSLRISGELFF	TGTGCCAGCAGTTTACGGATATCCGGGGAGCTGTTTTTT
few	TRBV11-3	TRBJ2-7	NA	CASSLRSSSYEQYF	TGTGCCAGCAGCTTAAGGTCCAGCTCCTACGAGCAGTACTTC
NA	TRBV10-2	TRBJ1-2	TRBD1	CASSERTGRGGYTF	TGCGCCAGCAGTGAGCGGACAGGGAGGGGTGGCTACACCTTC
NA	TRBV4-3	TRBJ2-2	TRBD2	CASSQRGGLGTGELFF	TGCGCCAGCAGCCAACGGGGGGGCCTTGGGACCGGGGAGCTGTTTTTT
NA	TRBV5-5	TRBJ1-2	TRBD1	CASSLVGGADYGYTF	TGTGCCAGCAGCTTGGTAGGGGGCGCCGACTATGGCTACACCTTC
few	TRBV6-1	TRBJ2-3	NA	CASSRQARRGDTQYF	TGTGCCAGCAGTAGACAGGCTAGGCGTGGAGATACGCAGTATTTT
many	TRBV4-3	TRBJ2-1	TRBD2	CASSQERGTRTRQFF	TGCGCCAGCAGCCAAGAACGCGGGACTAGAACTCGGCAGTTCTTC
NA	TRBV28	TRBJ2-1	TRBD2	CASSLSSGYSYNEQFF	TGTGCCAGCAGTTTATCTAGCGGGTACTCCTACAATGAGCAGTTCTTC
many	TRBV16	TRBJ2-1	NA	CASSAELYNEQFF	TGTGCCAGCAGCGCCGAGTTGTACAATGAGCAGTTCTTC
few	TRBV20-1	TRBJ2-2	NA	CSARDLVGKNTGELFF	TGCAGTGCTAGAGATCTTGTTGGAAAGAACACCGGGGAGCTGTTTTTT
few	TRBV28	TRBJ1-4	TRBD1	CASSGRGGNEKLFF	TGTGCCAGCAGTGGCAGGGGGGGGAATGAAAAACTGTTTTTT
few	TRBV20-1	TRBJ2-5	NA	CSGTLQETQYF	TGCAGTGGGACGCTCCAAGAGACCCAGTACTTC
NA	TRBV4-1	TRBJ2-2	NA	CASSQDSTGMWTGELFF	TGCGCCAGCAGCCAAGATAGCACGGGGATGTGGACCGGGGAGCTGTTTTTT
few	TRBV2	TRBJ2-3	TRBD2	CASSVWPGGLRTDTQYF	TGTGCCAGCAGTGTCTGGCCGGGAGGGCTCCGCACAGATACGCAGTATTTT
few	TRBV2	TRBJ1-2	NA	CASKQGNYGYTF	TGTGCCAGCAAACAAGGGAACTATGGCTACACCTTC
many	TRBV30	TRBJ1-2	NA	CAWMSRRNYGYTF	TGTGCCTGGATGTCACGGCGGAACTATGGCTACACCTTC
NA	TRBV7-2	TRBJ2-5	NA	CASSPGMYQETQYF	TGTGCCAGCAGCCCAGGGATGTACCAAGAGACCCAGTACTTC
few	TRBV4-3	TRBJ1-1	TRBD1	CASSHQGENTEAFF	TGCGCCAGCAGCCACCAGGGGGAAAACACTGAAGCTTTCTTT